The T cell receptor beta chain described here comes from a study of cytomegalovirus exposure and HLA in healthy donors (dated by TCRdb to the late 2010s). General notes on the study: According to an earlier analysis of around 600 of the donors, some 180 million T cells yielded over 90 million unique TCR beta sequences and about 280 Gb of sequence data. An early release that covered 640 HLA-typed donors contained about 290 gigabases of sequencing data and 70 million to 100 million unique TCR sequences. Of the roughly 390 genotyped donors, 65% to 90% fell in the genetic ancestry cluster associated with self-reported Caucasian donors. The aim of the study was to test whether cataloging public T cell receptors could identify signatures of past pathogen exposure. The study used immunosequencing to profile the T cell repertoires of approximately 630 subjects and linked those repertoires to cytomegalovirus serostatus. A separate validation cohort of 100 to 150 different subjects was used in addition to the approximately 610-subject first cohort. High-throughput TCR immunosequencing, statistical association of individual TCRs with disease status, and machine learning were combined to predict cytomegalovirus infection status. A later analysis re-analyzed previously published TCR beta repertoires from 650 to 800 donors and added high-resolution HLA genotyping to study TCR occurrence patterns. The later analysis used no new phenotypic data to find candidate immune exposures, relying instead on TCR beta sequences and their occurrence across donors. To decide whether each TCR beta V gene segment behaved as functional or pseudogenic, an earlier analysis of fewer than 750 of the donors relied on high-throughput TCR beta sequencing. Donor age, sex, ethnicity and CMV serostatus were compiled alongside the repertoire data. Genome-wide SNP genotypes for about 65% of the roughly 700 donors were used in a later genetic analysis, which treated that subset as a discovery cohort. Every repertoire in the discovery cohort had been generated on one and the same sequencing platform. Class I and class II HLA loci were covered by the typing at four-digit resolution. Typing coverage differed by locus: A, B, C, DRB1 and DQB1 were typed in about 629-640 donors, DQA1 in about 560, DPA1 in 600 to 610, and DPB1 in 400 to 490. Several DR-DQ haplotypes were handled as single units for association and clustering because linkage in the cohort was strong. Among around 400 genotyped donors of the cohort, an average of roughly 240,000 unique TCR beta nucleotide sequences were sequenced per donor, about a sixth of them non-productive.

The cohort consisted of 600 or so healthy bone marrow donors. All cohort members were sampled while nominally healthy, although unrecorded immune exposures were likely present. The donor was CMV seronegative and belonged to the group of around 350 seronegative cohort members. Each donor provided a peripheral blood sample, and peripheral blood mononuclear cells were used for TCR beta sequencing. Genomic DNA extraction from the blood cell samples was performed with the Qiagen DNeasy Blood Extraction Kit. Libraries were made using the immunoSEQ multiplex PCR assay. The multiplex PCR relied on a mix of 60 forward primers for TCR Vbeta segments and 13 reverse primers for TCR Jbeta segments. Amplification of the CDR3 region of rearranged TCR beta genes was performed with a multiplex PCR assay on genomic DNA. On the Illumina HiSeq System, the amplified TCR beta libraries were sequenced as 87-base-pair reads. Per the original workflow: A later analysis tallied 70 million to 100 million unique TCR beta chains across the 666 repertoires, and some 12 million of those chains were shared by two or more donors. To remove PCR and sequencing errors, raw reads were error-corrected and collapsed into unique sequences using a nearest-neighbor algorithm that merged closely related sequences. V, D and J gene segments were assigned by aligning CDR3 sequences to IMGT reference sequences. For a sequence to be retained, a match of at least six nucleotides to both a V gene segment and a J gene segment was required. A rearrangement counted as productive if the CDR3 had no stop codons and remained in frame with V and J, and every other rearrangement counted as non-productive. Following IMGT convention, CDR3 was defined as the stretch from the second conserved V-encoded cysteine to the conserved J-encoded phenylalanine. The earlier analysis of some 540 of the donors excluded any sequence lacking an unambiguous match to a single V gene segment. An earlier analysis of several hundred of the donors classified V segments as functional when productive rearrangements were above 56.7% and as segregating when the standard deviation between donors was above 5%. A statistical classification framework was built for diagnosing cytomegalovirus status from the catalog of TCR beta chain sequences. In a later analysis, V and J genes were assigned by comparing TCR nucleotide sequences against IMGT/GENE-DB human TR gene sequences. The TCRdist pipeline was used in a later analysis to assign CDR3 sequences and most-parsimonious VDJ recombination scenarios. In a later analysis, each TCR beta chain was defined by its CDR3 amino acid sequence together with its V-gene family, and reads lacking a unique V-gene family were excluded. A later analysis removed 500 to 600 highly shared, low-generation-probability nucleotide sequences to deal with suspected cross-contamination and a sequencing artifact. For each public chain, a later analysis derived a clonal expansion index from normalized ranks of inferred template counts within each repertoire. A later analysis computed generation probabilities with a VDJ recombination model fitted to out-of-frame rearrangements, and checked the results against IGoR. In a later analysis, hypergeometric tests were used to score TCR-TCR, TCR-HLA and TCR-CMV co-occurrence, with a repertoire-size bias correction applied to TCR pairs. False discovery rates were estimated in a later analysis by permuting HLA or CMV assignments 20 times. In a later analysis, co-occurring TCRs were grouped with DBSCAN, and TCRdist sequence similarity was added when clustering was performed within HLA-allele-positive subsets. Repertoires with fewer than 30,000 or more than 120,000 public chains were left out of co-occurrence clustering, as were a handful of repertoires with anomalous nucleotide sharing. This is the immuneACCESS table as TCRdb keeps it, with only in-frame sequences that have V and J called. A part of the clones is gone; compared with another copy, unresolved V genes explain less than half, and the rest is unexplained. Clonal size and the V and J genes are those of that table, whereas D and trimming came from the DNA. Counted in this sample were 150,000 to 200,000 clones; over 80% of them appeared once. The leading ten clones occupy 1.6% of the sample.

Study-wide findings and limitations: In a later analysis, the rate of TCR association differed among HLA loci, with DRB1 alleles having the most associated TCRs and HLA-C alleles having the fewest. Because HLA typing was missing for some donors at each locus, association tests included only the typed subset. Compared with the 666-donor mean, donors in an Asian-associated ancestry cluster had fewer N-insertions in productive TCRs, according to a later genetic analysis. Linkage disequilibrium might explain the correlated functional status among segregating V segments, but an unknown experimental factor could not be ruled out. About 15 rarely observed V segments, including chromosome 9 orphons, were excluded from the earlier analysis of about 500 of the donors because counts were too low. In a later genetic analysis, a missense DCLRE1C variant was associated with V-gene and J-gene trimming of TCR beta chains, and the association was replicated in an independent cohort. In an earlier analysis of some 640 of the donors, most TCR beta V segments were observed in productive rearrangements about 87% or about 30% of the time, broadly matching IMGT annotations. In both the original and validation cohorts, the classifier was reported to diagnose cytomegalovirus status with high specificity and sensitivity. A later analysis reported that several top co-occurrence clusters appeared linked to parvovirus B19, influenza, CMV and Epstein-Barr virus. The cohort was sequenced for TCR beta chains only, and without alpha or paired-chain data the features that could be detected were limited. A later analysis found that HLA-associated TCR beta chains were more clonally expanded and had lower generation probabilities than equally common non-associated chains. Some IMGT-functional V segments, including TRBV6-2 and TRBV6-3, could not be distinguished by the 87-base-pair reads and were therefore excluded. The study listed 150 to 200 TCR beta chains as associated with cytomegalovirus. Presence/absence analyses assumed roughly uniform sequencing depth across donors, an assumption that may not hold. In vitro tests confirmed that a few of the cytomegalovirus-associated TCR beta chains recognize cytomegalovirus antigens. In a later analysis, around 15,000 TCR beta sequences were associated with specific HLA alleles at a false discovery rate of 0.05. Across donors, most TCR sequences were observed very rarely, whereas some public TCRs were present in many individuals. For the cohort, immune exposure information was limited to CMV serostatus. A further reported finding was that TCR beta sequences accurately predicted the HLA-A and HLA-B alleles for most subjects in the first cohort. A later analysis found that most CMV-associated TCR beta chains appeared HLA-restricted, with HLA associations seemingly driven largely by CMV exposure. Assigning TCR associations to individual alleles was difficult when HLA alleles, especially DR and DQ, strongly co-occurred. The sequencing pipeline was judged likely to have produced a cluster of highly shared sequence variants as a technical artifact. It was suggested by the authors that the approach could potentially be generalized to other disease states and immunological phenotypes.

On this clone: Its antigen specificity is not known. One base away there is no much larger clone; base qualities are not given.

Trimming removed 7 bases from V and 3 bases from J; the gene matches leave 24 bases unexplained. Sequences MGHRA (CDR1) and YSYEKL (CDR2) are obtained from the germline V gene. The CDR3 sequence holds 21 residues, the cysteine and phenylalanine included. Only CDR3 DNA remains: 63 bases, in frame from the first base. Specimen: PBMCs. The rearranged segments are TRBV4-1 and TRBJ2-7, and TRBD2 aligns with 13 junction nucleotides. This clonotype originated in a man in his fifties or sixties in good health and CMV-seronegative. The DNA sequence follows: TGCGCCAGCATCCGGACGCTACTACCGGGACTAGCGGGAAAGGGCGGCTACGAGCAGTACTTC. Translated, this gives CASIRTLLPGLAGKGGYEQYF.